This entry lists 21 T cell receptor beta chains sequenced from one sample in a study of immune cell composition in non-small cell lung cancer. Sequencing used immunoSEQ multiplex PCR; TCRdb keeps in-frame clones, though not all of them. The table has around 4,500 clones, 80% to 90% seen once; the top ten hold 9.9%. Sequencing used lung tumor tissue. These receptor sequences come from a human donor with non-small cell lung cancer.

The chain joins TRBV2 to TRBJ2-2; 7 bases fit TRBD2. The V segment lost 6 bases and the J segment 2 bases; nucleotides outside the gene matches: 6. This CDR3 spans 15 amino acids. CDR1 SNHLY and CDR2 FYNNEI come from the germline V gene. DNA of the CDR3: TGTGCCAGCAGGGGGACTAACCGTAACACCGGGGAGCTGTTTTTT. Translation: CASRGTNRNTGELFF.

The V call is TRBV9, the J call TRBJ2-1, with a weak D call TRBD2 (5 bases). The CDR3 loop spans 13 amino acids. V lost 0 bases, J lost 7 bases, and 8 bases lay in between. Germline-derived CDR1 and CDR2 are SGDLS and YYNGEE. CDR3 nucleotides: TGTGCCAGCAGCGTAGCTTGGAGGAATGAGCAGTTCTTC. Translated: CASSVAWRNEQFF.

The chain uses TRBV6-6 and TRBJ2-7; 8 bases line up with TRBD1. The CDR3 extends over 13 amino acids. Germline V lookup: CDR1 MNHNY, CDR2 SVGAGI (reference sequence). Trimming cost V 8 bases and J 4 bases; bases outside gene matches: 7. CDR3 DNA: TGTGCCAGCGGGGGCAGGGGGCAGTACGAGCAGTACTTC. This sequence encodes CASGGRGQYEQYF.

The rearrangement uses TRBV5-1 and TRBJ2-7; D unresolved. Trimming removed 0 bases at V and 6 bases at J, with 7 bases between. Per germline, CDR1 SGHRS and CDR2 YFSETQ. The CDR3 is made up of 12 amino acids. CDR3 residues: CASSLGNSEQYF. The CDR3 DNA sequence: TGCGCCAGCAGCTTGGGTAACTCCGAGCAGTACTTC. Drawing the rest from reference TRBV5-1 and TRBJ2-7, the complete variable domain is KAGVTQTPRYLIKTRGQQVTLSCSPISGHRSVSWYQQTPGQGLQFLFEYFSETQRNKGNFPGRFSGRQFSNSRSEMNVSTLELGDSALYLCASSLGNSEQYFGPGTRLTVT.

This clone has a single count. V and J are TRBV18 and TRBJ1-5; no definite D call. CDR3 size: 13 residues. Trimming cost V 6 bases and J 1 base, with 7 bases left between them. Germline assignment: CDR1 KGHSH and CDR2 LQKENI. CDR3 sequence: CASSPGSNQPQHF. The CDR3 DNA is TGTGCCAGCTCGCCGGGAAGCAATCAGCCCCAGCATTTT.

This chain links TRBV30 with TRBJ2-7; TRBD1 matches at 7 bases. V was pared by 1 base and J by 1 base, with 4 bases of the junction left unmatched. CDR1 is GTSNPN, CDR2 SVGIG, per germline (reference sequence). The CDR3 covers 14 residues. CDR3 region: CAWSGGGQSYEQYF. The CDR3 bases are TGTGCCTGGAGTGGAGGGGGACAGTCCTACGAGCAGTACTTC.

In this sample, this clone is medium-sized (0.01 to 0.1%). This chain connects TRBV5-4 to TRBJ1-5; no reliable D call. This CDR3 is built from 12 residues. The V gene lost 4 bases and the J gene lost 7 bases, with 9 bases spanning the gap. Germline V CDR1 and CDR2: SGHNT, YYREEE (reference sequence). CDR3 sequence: CASSLHGQPQHF. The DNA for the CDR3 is TGTGCCAGCAGCCTTCACGGGCAGCCCCAGCATTTT.

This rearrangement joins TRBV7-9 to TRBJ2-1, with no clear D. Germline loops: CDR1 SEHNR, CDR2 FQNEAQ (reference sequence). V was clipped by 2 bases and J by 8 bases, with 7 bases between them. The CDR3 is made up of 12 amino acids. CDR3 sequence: CASSLRSDEQFF. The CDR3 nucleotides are TGTGCCAGCAGCTTAAGAAGCGATGAGCAGTTCTTC.

DNA for the CDR3: TGTGCCAGCAGTGTAGAGGGAGAGAGAGGCTACACCTTC. Translated: CASSVEGERGYTF. V gene TRBV2 combines with J gene TRBJ1-2; D is ambiguous. Germline CDR1 and CDR2: SNHLY and FYNNEI. V was pared by 4 bases and J by 8 bases, with 14 bases between. CDR3 length equals 13 residues. Full variable domain (rest looked up from reference TRBV2 and TRBJ1-2): EPEVTQTPSHQVTQMGQEVILRCVPISNHLYFYWYRQILGQKVEFLVSFYNNEISEKSEIFDDQFSVERPDGSNFTLKIRSTKLEDSAMYFCASSVEGERGYTFGSGTRLTVV.

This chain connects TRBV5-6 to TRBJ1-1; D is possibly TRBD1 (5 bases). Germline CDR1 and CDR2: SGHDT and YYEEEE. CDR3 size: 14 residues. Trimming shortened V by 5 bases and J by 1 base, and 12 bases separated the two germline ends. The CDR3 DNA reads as TGTGCCAGCAGTCCGACAGTGGAGAACACTGAAGCTTTCTTT. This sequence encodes CASSPTVENTEAFF.

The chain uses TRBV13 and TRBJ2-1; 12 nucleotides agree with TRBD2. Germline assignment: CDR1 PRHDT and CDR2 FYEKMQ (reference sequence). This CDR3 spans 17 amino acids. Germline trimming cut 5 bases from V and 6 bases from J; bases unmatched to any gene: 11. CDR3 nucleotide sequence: TGTGCCAGCAGCACCCGACTAGCGGGAGATTTCTCCAATGAGCAGTTCTTC. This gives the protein CASSTRLAGDFSNEQFF.

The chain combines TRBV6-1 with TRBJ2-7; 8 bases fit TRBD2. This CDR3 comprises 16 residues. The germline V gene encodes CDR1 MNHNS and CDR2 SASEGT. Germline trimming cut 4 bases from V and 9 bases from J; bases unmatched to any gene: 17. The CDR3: CASSAEAGDLYGRQYF. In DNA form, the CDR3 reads TGTGCCAGCAGTGCAGAAGCGGGAGACTTATACGGGAGGCAGTACTTC.

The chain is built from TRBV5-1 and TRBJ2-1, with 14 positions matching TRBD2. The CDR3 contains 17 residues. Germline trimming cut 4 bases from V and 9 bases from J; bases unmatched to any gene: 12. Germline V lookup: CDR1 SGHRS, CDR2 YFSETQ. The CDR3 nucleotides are TGCGCCAGCAGCCCGGGACTAGCGGGAGATGTTGGCGGTGAGCAGTTCTTC. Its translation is CASSPGLAGDVGGEQFF.

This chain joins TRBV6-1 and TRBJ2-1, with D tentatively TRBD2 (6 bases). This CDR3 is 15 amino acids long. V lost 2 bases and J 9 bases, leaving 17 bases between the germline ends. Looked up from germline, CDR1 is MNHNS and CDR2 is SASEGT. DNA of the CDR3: TGTGCCAGCAGTGAAAATAGCGGCCCCCTCGGTGAGCAGTTCTTC. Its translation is CASSENSGPLGEQFF.

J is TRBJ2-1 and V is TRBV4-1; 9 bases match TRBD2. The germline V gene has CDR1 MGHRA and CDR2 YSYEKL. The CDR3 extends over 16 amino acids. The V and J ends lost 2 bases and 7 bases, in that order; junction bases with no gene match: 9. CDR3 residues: CASSQKASGMENEQFF. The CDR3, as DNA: TGCGCCAGCAGCCAAAAGGCTAGCGGGATGGAGAATGAGCAGTTCTTC.

Here the CDR3 reads CASSSGRSLRTGELFF. CDR3 DNA: TGTGCCAGTAGTAGCGGGAGATCCTTGAGGACCGGGGAGCTGTTTTTT. The genes are TRBV19 and TRBJ2-2; 7 bases are shared with TRBD2. Germline loops: CDR1 LNHDA, CDR2 SQIVND (reference sequence). The ends lost 4 bases at V and 5 bases at J; junction bases unmatched: 10. The CDR3 runs to 16 residues.

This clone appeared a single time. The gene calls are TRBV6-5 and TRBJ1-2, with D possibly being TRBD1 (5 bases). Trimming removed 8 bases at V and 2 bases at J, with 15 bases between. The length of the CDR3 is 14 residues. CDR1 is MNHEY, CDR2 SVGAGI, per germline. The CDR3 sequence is CASARGTANYGYTF. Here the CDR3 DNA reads TGTGCCAGCGCCCGGGGGACGGCAAACTATGGCTACACCTTC.

CDR3 residues: CASNLGNTGYMNTEAFF. The CDR3 DNA reads TGTGCCAGCAATTTAGGGAACACAGGATACATGAACACTGAAGCTTTCTTT. The chain carries TRBV11-2 and TRBJ1-1, with D possibly matching TRBD1 (5 bases). This CDR3 spans 17 amino acids. Trimming removed 7 bases from V and 0 bases from J, with 21 bases in between. CDR1 is SGHAT and CDR2 is FQNNGV in the germline V gene.

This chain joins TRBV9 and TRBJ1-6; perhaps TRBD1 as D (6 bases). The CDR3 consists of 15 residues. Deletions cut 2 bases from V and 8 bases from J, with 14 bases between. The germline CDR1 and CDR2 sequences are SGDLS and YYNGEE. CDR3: CASSVSGGEDSPLHF. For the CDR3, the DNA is TGTGCCAGCAGCGTGTCGGGGGGCGAGGATTCACCCCTCCACTTT.

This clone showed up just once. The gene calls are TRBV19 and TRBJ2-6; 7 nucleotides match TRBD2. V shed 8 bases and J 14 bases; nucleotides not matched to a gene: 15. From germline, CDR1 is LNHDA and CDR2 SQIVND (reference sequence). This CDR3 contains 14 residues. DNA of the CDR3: TGTGCCAGTCTTCCCCGGGGAGGGTCGTGGTTCCTGACTTTC. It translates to CASLPRGGSWFLTF. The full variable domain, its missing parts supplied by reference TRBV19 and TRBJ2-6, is DGGITQSPKYLFRKEGQNVTLSCEQNLNHDAMYWYRQDPGQGLRLIYYSQIVNDFQKGDIAEGYSVSREKKESFPLTVTSAQKNPTAFYLCASLPRGGSWFLTFGAGSRLTVL.

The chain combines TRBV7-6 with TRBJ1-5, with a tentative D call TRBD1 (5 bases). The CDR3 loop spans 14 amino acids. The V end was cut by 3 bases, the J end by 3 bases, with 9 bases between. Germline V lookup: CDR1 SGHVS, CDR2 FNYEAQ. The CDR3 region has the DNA TGTGCCAGCAGCTTGGCAGGGAACAATCAGCCCCAGCATTTT. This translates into CASSLAGNNQPQHF.